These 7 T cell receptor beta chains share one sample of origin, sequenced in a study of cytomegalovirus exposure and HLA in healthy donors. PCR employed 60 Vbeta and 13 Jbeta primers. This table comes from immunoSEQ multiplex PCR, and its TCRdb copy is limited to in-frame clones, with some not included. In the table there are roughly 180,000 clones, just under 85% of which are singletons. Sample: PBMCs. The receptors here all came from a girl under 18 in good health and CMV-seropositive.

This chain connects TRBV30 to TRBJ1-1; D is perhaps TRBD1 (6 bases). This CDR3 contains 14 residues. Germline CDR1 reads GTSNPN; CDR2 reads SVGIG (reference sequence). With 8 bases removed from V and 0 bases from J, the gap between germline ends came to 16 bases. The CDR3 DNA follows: TGTGCCGGACAGCTTAAAGGGATGAACACTGAAGCTTTCTTT. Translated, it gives CAGQLKGMNTEAFF. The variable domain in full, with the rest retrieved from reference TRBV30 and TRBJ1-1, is SQTIHQWPATLVQPVGSPLSLECTVEGTSNPNLYWYRQAAGRGLQLLFYSVGIGQISSEVPQNLSASRPQDRQFILSSKKLLLSDSGFYLCAGQLKGMNTEAFFGQGTRLTVV.

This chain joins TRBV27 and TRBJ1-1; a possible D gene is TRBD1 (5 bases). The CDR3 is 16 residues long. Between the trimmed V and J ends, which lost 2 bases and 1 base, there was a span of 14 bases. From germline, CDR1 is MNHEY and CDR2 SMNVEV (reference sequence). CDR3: CASSLNPQGPNTEAFF. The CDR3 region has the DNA TGTGCCAGCAGTTTAAACCCCCAGGGTCCGAACACTGAAGCTTTCTTT.

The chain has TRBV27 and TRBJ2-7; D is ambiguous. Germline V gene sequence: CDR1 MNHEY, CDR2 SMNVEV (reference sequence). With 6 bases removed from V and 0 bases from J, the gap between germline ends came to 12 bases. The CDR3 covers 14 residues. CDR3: CASRSLGNSYEQYF. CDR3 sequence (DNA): TGTGCCAGCAGATCCTTGGGCAACTCCTACGAGCAGTACTTC.

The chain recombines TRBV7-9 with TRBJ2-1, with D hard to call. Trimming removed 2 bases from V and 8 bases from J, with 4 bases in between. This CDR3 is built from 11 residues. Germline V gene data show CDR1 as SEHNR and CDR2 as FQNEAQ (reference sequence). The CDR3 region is CASSLTDEQFF. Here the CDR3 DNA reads TGTGCCAGCAGCTTAACGGATGAGCAGTTCTTC.

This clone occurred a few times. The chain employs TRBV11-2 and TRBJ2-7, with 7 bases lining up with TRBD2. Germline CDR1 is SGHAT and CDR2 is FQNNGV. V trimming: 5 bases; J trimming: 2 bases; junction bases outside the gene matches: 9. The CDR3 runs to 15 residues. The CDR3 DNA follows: TGTGCCAGCAGCAATAGAGCGGGGCCCACCTACGAGCAGTACTTC. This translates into CASSNRAGPTYEQYF.

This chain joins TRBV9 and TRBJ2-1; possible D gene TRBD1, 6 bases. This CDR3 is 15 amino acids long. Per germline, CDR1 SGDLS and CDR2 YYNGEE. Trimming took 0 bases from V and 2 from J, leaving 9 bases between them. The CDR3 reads CASSVDRGTYNEQFF. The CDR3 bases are TGTGCCAGCAGCGTAGATAGGGGGACCTACAATGAGCAGTTCTTC.

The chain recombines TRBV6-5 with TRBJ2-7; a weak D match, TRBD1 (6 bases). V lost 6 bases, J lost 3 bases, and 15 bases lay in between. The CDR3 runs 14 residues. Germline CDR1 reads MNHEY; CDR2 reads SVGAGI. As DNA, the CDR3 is TGTGCCAGCAGCTATACGGACAGAGACTACGAGCAGTACTTC. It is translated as CASSYTDRDYEQYF.